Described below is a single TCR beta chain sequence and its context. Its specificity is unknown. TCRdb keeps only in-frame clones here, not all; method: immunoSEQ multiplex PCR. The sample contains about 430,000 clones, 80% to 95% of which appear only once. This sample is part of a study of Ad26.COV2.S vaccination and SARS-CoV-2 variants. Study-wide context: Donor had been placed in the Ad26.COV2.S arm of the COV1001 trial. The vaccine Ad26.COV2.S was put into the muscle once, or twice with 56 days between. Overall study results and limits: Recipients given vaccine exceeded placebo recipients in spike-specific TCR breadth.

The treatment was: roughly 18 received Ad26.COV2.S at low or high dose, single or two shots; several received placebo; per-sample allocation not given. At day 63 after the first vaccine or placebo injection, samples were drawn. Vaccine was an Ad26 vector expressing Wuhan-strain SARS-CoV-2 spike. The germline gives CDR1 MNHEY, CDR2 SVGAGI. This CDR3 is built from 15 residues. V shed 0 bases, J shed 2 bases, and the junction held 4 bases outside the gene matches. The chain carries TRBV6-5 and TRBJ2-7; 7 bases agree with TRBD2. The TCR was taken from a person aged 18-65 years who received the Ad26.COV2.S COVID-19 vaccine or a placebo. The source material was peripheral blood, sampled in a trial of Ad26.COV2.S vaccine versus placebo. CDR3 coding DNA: TGTGCCAGCAGTTACTCATGGCTAGCGGCCTACGAGCAGTACTTC. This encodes CASSYSWLAAYEQYF.